These T cell receptor beta chains were read from a single sample in a study of T cell responses to AZD1222 COVID-19 vaccine. Profiling relied on immunoSEQ multiplex PCR, and the TCRdb table lists in-frame clones only, not all of them. The table has roughly 97,000 clones, about 94% seen once. The source was peripheral blood, collected on day 0 of AZD1222 vaccination. The receptors originated from an adult in good health. The CDR3 runs from the conserved cysteine through the conserved F or W. A D gene is named only where the DNA matches it firmly. Clone size is stated in some rows and not others, as once, few, many or a class when expanded.

V	D	J	size	CDR3	DNA
TRBV7-9	-	TRBJ1-2	-	CASSPADSIYGYTF	TGTGCCAGCAGCCCAGCGGACAGCATCTATGGCTACACCTTC
TRBV5-4	TRBD1	TRBJ2-7	-	CASSNRDSSYEQYF	TGTGCCAGCAGCAACCGGGACAGCTCCTACGAGCAGTACTTC
TRBV14	-	TRBJ2-7	-	CASSQVVLTEQYF	TGTGCCAGCAGCCAAGTCGTTTTGACCGAGCAGTACTTC
TRBV7-9	TRBD1	TRBJ1-4	-	CASSWTGDIEKLFF	TGTGCCAGCTCTTGGACAGGGGATATAGAAAAACTGTTTTTT
TRBV4-1	TRBD2	TRBJ2-5	-	CASSQEGGSKPQRETQYF	TGCGCCAGCAGCCAAGAGGGCGGGAGCAAACCCCAACGAGAGACCCAGTACTTC
TRBV19	-	TRBJ2-7	few	CASSRDKYEQYF	TGTGCCAGCTCGCGGGACAAGTACGAGCAGTACTTC
TRBV6-6	TRBD1	TRBJ2-5	-	CATTRGRGETQYF	TGTGCCACCACCAGGGGGCGGGGAGAGACCCAGTACTTC
TRBV28	-	TRBJ2-7	-	CASSAPQVEQYF	TGTGCCAGCAGCGCTCCTCAGGTAGAGCAGTACTTC
TRBV7-2	-	TRBJ2-5	-	CASNRVVQETQYF	TGTGCCAGCAACCGGGTGGTCCAAGAGACCCAGTACTTC
TRBV5-1	-	TRBJ2-3	once	CASSLAPGADTQYF	TGCGCCAGCAGCTTGGCCCCGGGAGCAGATACGCAGTATTTT
TRBV18	-	TRBJ2-5	once	CASSPPSPPIVQETQYF	TGTGCCAGCTCACCACCGTCCCCACCCATCGTCCAAGAGACCCAGTACTTC
TRBV6-5	-	TRBJ2-2	-	CASRDLLRTGELFF	TGTGCCAGCAGGGACCTGTTGAGGACCGGGGAGCTGTTTTTT
TRBV11-2	-	TRBJ2-1	-	CASSLREILDNEQFF	TGTGCCAGCAGCCTCCGGGAGATACTGGACAATGAGCAGTTCTTC
TRBV6-2/TRBV6-3	-	TRBJ2-7	few	CASSLLTEQYF	TGTGCCAGCAGCCTACTGACAGAGCAGTACTTC
TRBV5-1	-	TRBJ1-4	-	CASRPSEAKKLFF	TGCGCCAGCAGGCCTTCTGAGGCAAAAAAACTGTTTTTT
TRBV4-2	TRBD2	TRBJ2-3	-	CASSQGMGSGGDTQYF	TGTGCCAGCAGCCAAGGGATGGGAAGCGGGGGGGATACGCAGTATTTT
TRBV7-9	TRBD1	TRBJ1-4	-	CASSLQGVGEKLFF	TGTGCCAGCAGCCTCCAGGGGGTTGGTGAAAAACTGTTTTTT
TRBV7-9	-	TRBJ2-1	-	CASSLESSRQFF	TGTGCCAGCAGCTTAGAGTCTTCGCGACAGTTCTTC
TRBV3-1/TRBV3-2	-	TRBJ1-1	-	CASSWRGGDYTEAFF	TGTGCCAGCAGCTGGAGAGGGGGGGATTACACTGAAGCTTTCTTT
TRBV11-2	-	TRBJ2-7	-	CASSSFRGNRGGYEQYF	TGTGCCAGCAGCTCTTTCCGGGGGAACAGGGGAGGCTACGAGCAGTACTTC
TRBV27	-	TRBJ1-2	-	CASSENQYYGYTF	TGTGCCAGCAGTGAAAACCAATACTATGGCTACACCTTC
TRBV6-5	-	TRBJ1-2	once	CASTPAGLYGYTF	TGTGCCAGCACCCCGGCAGGGCTCTATGGCTACACCTTC
TRBV30	-	TRBJ1-1	-	CAWSVLQAQAEAFF	TGTGCCTGGAGTGTATTGCAGGCCCAGGCTGAAGCTTTCTTT
TRBV25-1	-	TRBJ1-5	-	CASSKGLNQPQHF	TGTGCCAGCAGCAAGGGTCTCAATCAGCCCCAGCATTTT
TRBV30	-	TRBJ1-1	-	CAWSVRQAGTEAFF	TGTGCCTGGAGTGTACGACAGGCTGGGACTGAAGCTTTCTTT
TRBV30	TRBD1	TRBJ2-3	-	CAWSGLGQADTQYF	TGTGCCTGGAGCGGACTGGGACAGGCAGATACGCAGTATTTT
TRBV18	TRBD2	TRBJ2-1	-	CASRPGLAYNEQFF	TGTGCCAGCCGCCCGGGACTAGCGTATAATGAGCAGTTCTTC
TRBV4-3	-	TRBJ1-6	-	CASSQGWNSPLHF	TGCGCCAGCAGTCAGGGATGGAATTCACCCCTCCACTTT
TRBV6-2/TRBV6-3	-	TRBJ1-2	-	CASSYSRDTALASF	TGTGCCAGCAGTTATTCCAGGGACACGGCTTTGGCAAGCTTC
TRBV5-1	-	TRBJ2-3	-	CASSVFPNTDTQYF	TGCGCCAGCAGCGTGTTCCCCAACACAGATACGCAGTATTTT
TRBV7-2	-	TRBJ2-7	few	CASSLDGSGSSYEQYF	TGTGCCAGCAGCTTAGACGGGTCGGGCAGCTCCTACGAGCAGTACTTC
TRBV18	TRBD1	TRBJ2-3	-	CASSPRTGSTDTQYF	TGTGCCAGCTCACCCCGGACAGGTTCGACAGATACGCAGTATTTT
TRBV2	TRBD1	TRBJ1-3	-	CASSATGAGNTIYF	TGTGCCAGCAGCGCAACAGGGGCTGGAAACACCATATATTTT
TRBV18	-	TRBJ1-5	-	CASSPPLGQPSNQPQHF	TGTGCCAGCTCACCACCGTTGGGACAACCTAGCAATCAGCCCCAGCATTTT
TRBV27	-	TRBJ1-2	once	CASSPRDRGVAYGYTF	TGTGCCAGCAGTCCTAGAGATCGGGGGGTGGCCTATGGCTACACCTTC
TRBV5-1	TRBD2	TRBJ2-1	-	CASSPGLAGSYNEQFF	TGCGCCAGCAGCCCGGGACTAGCGGGGTCCTACAATGAGCAGTTCTTC
TRBV7-2	-	TRBJ2-1	-	CASSLARRNNEQFF	TGTGCCAGCAGCTTAGCCAGGAGGAATAATGAGCAGTTCTTC
TRBV5-5	TRBD1	TRBJ1-2	-	CASSRSRGGYGYTF	TGTGCCAGCAGTCGTTCCAGGGGGGGTTATGGCTACACCTTC
TRBV2	TRBD2	TRBJ2-2	few	CASSRTSGGTGELFF	TGTGCCAGCAGTCGTACTTCGGGGGGCACCGGGGAGCTGTTTTTT
TRBV6-1	TRBD1	TRBJ1-5	-	CASSAHQQGDNQPQHF	TGTGCCAGCAGTGCCCACCAACAGGGGGACAATCAGCCCCAGCATTTT
TRBV10-3	-	TRBJ2-5	-	CAISGSSRSQETQYF	TGTGCCATCAGTGGTTCGAGCAGAAGTCAAGAGACCCAGTACTTC
TRBV25-1	TRBD2	TRBJ2-7	-	CASSPTSGSYEQYF	TGTGCCAGCAGCCCGACTAGCGGCTCCTACGAGCAGTACTTC
TRBV10-3	TRBD1	TRBJ1-2	-	CAIRGDSANYGYTF	TGTGCCATCAGGGGGGACAGCGCTAACTATGGCTACACCTTC
TRBV7-9	TRBD1	TRBJ2-7	-	CASSSPPGTEDYEQYF	TGTGCCAGCAGCTCCCCCCCCGGGACAGAAGACTACGAGCAGTACTTC
TRBV5-4	TRBD2	TRBJ2-2	few	CASSFKLSSGTVTGELFF	TGTGCCAGCAGCTTTAAGTTATCTAGCGGGACGGTCACCGGGGAGCTGTTTTTT
TRBV12-3/TRBV12-4	-	TRBJ2-3	-	CASSQREIEQYF	TGTGCCAGCAGTCAGAGGGAGATTGAGCAGTATTTT
TRBV28	-	TRBJ1-5	-	CASNPSSNQPQHF	TGTGCCAGCAATCCCTCATCCAATCAGCCCCAGCATTTT
TRBV21-1	-	TRBJ2-5	-	CASSNGGGQETQYF	TGTGCCAGCAGCAATGGTGGGGGCCAAGAGACCCAGTACTTC
TRBV29-1	-	TRBJ1-1	-	CSVCPHMNTEAFF	TGCAGCGTTTGTCCGCACATGAACACTGAAGCTTTCTTT
TRBV3-1/TRBV3-2	TRBD2	TRBJ2-5	-	CASSQGTSGAKTQYF	TGTGCCAGCAGCCAAGGGACTAGTGGGGCAAAGACCCAGTACTTC
TRBV6-5	TRBD2	TRBJ2-7	-	CASKSGSSTYEQYF	TGTGCCAGCAAGAGCGGGAGCTCCACCTACGAGCAGTACTTC
TRBV1	-	TRBJ2-5	few	CTSSHERGETQYF	TGCACCAGCAGCCATGAAAGGGGAGAGACCCAGTACTTC
TRBV5-1	-	TRBJ1-2	-	CASSEDRQRGYTF	TGCGCCAGCAGCGAGGACAGACAAAGGGGCTACACCTTC
TRBV19	-	TRBJ1-5	-	CASSIDPGSKQGNQPQHF	TGTGCCAGTAGTATAGATCCAGGGTCGAAACAGGGCAATCAGCCCCAGCATTTT
TRBV19	-	TRBJ1-5	once	CASRSGTGPQHF	TGTGCCAGTAGGTCAGGGACCGGTCCCCAGCATTTT